The 14 T cell receptor beta chains presented below share a single source sample, sequenced in a study of blood T cell repertoires in COVID-19. Assay used: immunoSEQ multiplex PCR; TCRdb lists only in-frame clones, some missing. The sample has about 46,000 clones, 70% to 90% seen once. Sequencing used peripheral blood. The origin of the receptors is an elderly woman with COVID-19, enrolled during active disease.

The rearrangement uses TRBV20-1 and TRBJ2-7; possible D gene TRBD1, 5 bases. V was cut by 6 bases and J by 3 bases, with 9 bases left in between. This CDR3 spans 11 amino acids. The V gene's germline CDR1 is DFQATT and CDR2 SNEGSKA (reference sequence). The CDR3 nucleotides read TGCAGTGCCAGCGACAGCTACGAGCAGTACTTC. Protein sequence: CSASDSYEQYF.

CDR3 DNA sequence: TGTGCCAGTAGTATCCTCGGACAGGGGCAGTATTTT. Its translation is CASSILGQGQYF. The chain employs TRBV19 and TRBJ2-3; 8 bases map to TRBD1. Germline CDR1 and CDR2: LNHDA and SQIVND (reference sequence). The CDR3 extends over 12 amino acids. With 3 bases clipped from V and 11 bases from J, the junction kept 4 bases outside the gene matches.

The CDR3 region has the DNA TGTGCCAGCAGTTTACAAAGCGGACTAGCGGCCTACGAGCAGTACTTC. Its translation is CASSLQSGLAAYEQYF. This chain connects TRBV27 to TRBJ2-7; TRBD2 matches at 10 bases. The V gene end was trimmed by 2 bases and the J gene end by 2 bases; junction bases not matched to a gene: 6. CDR3 length: 16 amino acids. Per the germline V gene, CDR1 is MNHEY and CDR2 is SMNVEV (reference sequence).

Here the CDR3 reads CASSPPFRGKNIQYF. In DNA, the CDR3 is TGTGCCAGCAGCCCTCCATTTCGGGGCAAAAACATTCAGTACTTC. The genes are TRBV5-5 and TRBJ2-4; D possibly corresponds to TRBD2 (5 bases). CDR1 is SGHKS and CDR2 is YYEKEE in the germline V gene (reference sequence). The CDR3 has 15 residues. V was trimmed by 4 bases and J by 3 bases, leaving 14 bases between them.

The chain has TRBV10-3 and TRBJ2-7; TRBD2 matches 12 bases. The junction had 3 bases not matched to a gene; V was cut back by 6 bases and J by 3 bases. CDR3 size: 14 residues. The germline V gene encodes CDR1 ENHRY and CDR2 SYGVKD. The CDR3 nucleotides are TGTGCCATCAGACTAGCGGGAGGCCGCTACGAGCAGTACTTC. Amino acids: CAIRLAGGRYEQYF.

The rearrangement joins TRBV29-1 to TRBJ1-1; weak D call: TRBD1 (5 bases). Deletions cut 4 bases from V and 0 bases from J, with 12 bases between. The CDR3 consists of 14 residues. CDR1 is SQVTM, CDR2 ANQGSEA, per germline. The CDR3 sequence is CSVGVRGLNTEAFF. CDR3 coding DNA: TGCAGCGTTGGAGTTCGGGGGTTGAACACTGAAGCTTTCTTT.

The chain links TRBV6-2 or TRBV6-3 to TRBJ2-1; weak D call: TRBD1 (5 bases). V was pared by 4 bases and J by 3 bases, with 7 bases between. Germline assignment: CDR1 MNHEY and CDR2 SVGEGT. CDR3 length: 13 residues. The CDR3: CASSLDNYNEQFF. The CDR3 DNA reads TGTGCCAGCAGTTTGGACAACTACAATGAGCAGTTCTTC.

The chain employs TRBV6-6 and TRBJ1-1; D is undetermined. Deletions cut 7 bases from V and 1 base from J, with 4 bases between. In germline, CDR1 is MNHNY, CDR2 SVGAGI (reference sequence). This CDR3 is built from 11 residues. CDR3 DNA: TGTGCCAGCAAACAGAACACTGAAGCTTTCTTT. Its protein product is CASKQNTEAFF.

The rearrangement joins TRBV5-1 to TRBJ2-7, with D perhaps TRBD1 (6 bases). The V gene's germline CDR1 is SGHRS and CDR2 YFSETQ. This CDR3 contains 15 residues. V was shortened by 4 bases and J by 0 bases, with 14 bases between the two germline ends. CDR3 region: CASSPDRPISYEQYF. CDR3 nucleotide sequence: TGCGCCAGCAGCCCGGACAGACCTATCTCCTACGAGCAGTACTTC.

Here the CDR3 reads CASTNMQVGGGPLHF. CDR3 DNA sequence: TGTGCCAGCACCAATATGCAGGTTGGGGGGGGACCCCTCCACTTT. This rearrangement joins TRBV11-2 to TRBJ1-6; TRBD1 might be the D (5 bases). This CDR3 is built from 15 residues. With 7 bases removed from V and 12 bases from J, the gap between germline ends came to 22 bases. Germline loops: CDR1 SGHAT, CDR2 FQNNGV. Full variable domain (outside the CDR3, taken from reference TRBV11-2 and TRBJ1-6): EAGVAQSPRYKIIEKRQSVAFWCNPISGHATLYWYQQILGQGPKLLIQFQNNGVVDDSQLPKDRFSAERLKGVDSTLKIQPAKLEDSAVYLCASTNMQVGGGPLHFGNGTRLTVT.

This clone was seen only a few times. This chain uses TRBV3-1 (or the pseudogene TRBV3-2) with TRBJ2-1; 8 nucleotides align to TRBD2. V shed 3 bases and J 4 bases; nucleotides not matched to a gene: 8. CDR3 length: 16 residues. Germline V gene sequence: CDR1 LGHDT, CDR2 YNNKEL (reference sequence). In DNA form, the CDR3 reads TGTGCCAGCAGCCAGAGCTCGGGAGGGTATTACAATGAGCAGTTCTTC. Translating it yields CASSQSSGGYYNEQFF.

The chain joins TRBV11-2 to TRBJ2-3, with D tentatively TRBD2 (6 bases). The CDR3 totals 14 residues. V lost 0 bases and J 5 bases, leaving 9 bases between the germline ends. CDR1 is SGHAT and CDR2 is FQNNGV in the germline V gene. In DNA, the CDR3 is TGTGCCAGCAGCTTAGAGACTAGGGGAGATACGCAGTATTTT. It encodes CASSLETRGDTQYF.

This clone showed up just once. The chain carries TRBV18 and TRBJ2-4, with 8 bases matching TRBD2. This CDR3 is 17 amino acids long. The V gene end was trimmed by 1 base and the J gene end by 0 bases; junction bases not matched to a gene: 5. CDR1 and CDR2 (germline): KGHSH, LQKENI. The CDR3 sequence: CASSPQTSGLAKNIQYF. CDR3 in DNA: TGTGCCAGCTCACCACAAACTAGCGGCCTAGCCAAAAACATTCAGTACTTC.

This clone was picked up a small number of times. The rearrangement links TRBV7-9 to TRBJ2-7, with 9 bases fitting TRBD1. The CDR3 loop spans 14 amino acids. Germline lookup yields CDR1 SEHNR and CDR2 FQNEAQ (reference sequence). V dropped 5 bases and J dropped 7; count of bases not matched to a gene: 9. DNA for the CDR3: TGTGCCAGCAGCCTGAGGACAGGGGATCCAGAGCAGTACTTC. This codes for CASSLRTGDPEQYF.